The sequence of this T cell receptor beta chain was determined in a study of neurological immune-mediated disorders. This clonotype was found many times. From 15-18 subjects, over 190 million TCR-beta sequences were obtained in each sequencing run. TCRdb re-derived calls from the 5' RACE reads in MiXCR, one entry per CDR3 protein. The table records 55,000 to 60,000 distinct CDR3 sequences, 3.5% of them present only once. Looked up from germline, CDR1 is LGHDT and CDR2 is YNNKEL (reference sequence). The CDR3 runs to 13 residues. V was pared by 8 bases and J by 7 bases, with 10 bases of the junction left unmatched.

Input material: PBMCs. The chain is built from TRBV3-1 and TRBJ2-7; 8 positions match TRBD2. This clonotype originated in a woman between 25 and 40 years old with multiple sclerosis. CDR3 sequence (DNA): TGTGCCAGCCAAATCCGGGGGGGCGGAGAGCAGTACTTC. This codes for CASQIRGGGEQYF.